Below are 26 T cell receptor beta chains sequenced from a single sample in a study of T-cell memory formation after mild COVID-19. TCRdb ran MiXCR on the 5' RACE reads and lists one entry per CDR3 protein. The repertoire holds 300,000 to 350,000 distinct CDR3 sequences, with around an eighth as singletons. The source material was PBMCs or a T cell subset sorted from them (not recorded which). The source of these receptors is a young man who had mild COVID-19 (a few samples of this study predate the infection). Cell type and time point are not known.

This clonotype was detected only a few times. The chain uses TRBV7-9 and TRBJ2-2; TRBD1 agrees at 7 bases. Germline V lookup: CDR1 SEHNR, CDR2 FQNEAQ (reference sequence). The CDR3 runs to 13 residues. Trimming at V came to 5 bases and at J to 9 bases, leaving 6 bases not matched to a gene. The CDR3: CASSVRGIRELFF. The CDR3 bases are TGTGCCAGCAGCGTCAGGGGGATCCGGGAGCTGTTTTTT.

The chain joins TRBV5-1 to TRBJ2-5; 11 bases fit TRBD2. Unmatched junction bases numbered 10, after V lost 4 bases and J lost 5 bases. The CDR3 is made up of 16 amino acids. The V gene's germline CDR1 is SGHRS and CDR2 YFSETQ. CDR3 amino acids: CASSLGTSGGVETQYF. The CDR3 nucleotides read TGCGCCAGCAGCCTCGGGACTAGCGGAGGGGTGGAGACCCAGTACTTC.

The sample holds many counts of this clonotype. This chain connects TRBV30 to TRBJ2-3, with D hard to call. Per germline, CDR1 GTSNPN and CDR2 SVGIG (reference sequence). The CDR3 is 14 residues long. V dropped 5 bases and J dropped 4 bases, with 16 bases sitting between them. The CDR3 DNA reads TGTGCCTGGCGATTGGCGTACCCAGCAGATACGCAGTATTTT. Its translation is CAWRLAYPADTQYF.

The chain recombines TRBV4-1 with TRBJ2-3; the D is unclear. The V gene lost 0 bases and the J gene lost 3 bases, with 16 bases spanning the gap. The CDR3 is made up of 17 amino acids. Germline V gives CDR1 MGHRA, CDR2 YSYEKL. The CDR3 DNA sequence: TGCGCCAGCAGCCAAGACGACCTCGCAGGACGGACAGATACGCAGTATTTT. This gives the protein CASSQDDLAGRTDTQYF.

This clonotype was seen more than once but under ten times. V and J are TRBV5-1 and TRBJ2-7, with no clear D. From germline, CDR1 is SGHRS and CDR2 YFSETQ. The CDR3 contains 14 residues. Trimming pared 0 bases from V and 6 bases from J, leaving 13 bases between. CDR3 sequence: CASSLDVLIPEQYV. Written as DNA, the CDR3 is TGCGCCAGCAGCTTGGATGTTCTTATACCCGAGCAGTACGTC.

This chain links TRBV23-1 with TRBJ2-7, with D hard to call. TRBV23-1 is designated an ORF whose function remains uncertain. This CDR3 comprises 12 residues. V lost 1 base and J 3 bases, leaving 4 bases between the germline ends. The CDR3 region has the DNA TGCGCCAGCAGTCAATTCGGCTACGAGCAGTACTTC. Protein: CASSQFGYEQYF.

This clonotype was detected many times. J is TRBJ1-6 and V is TRBV5-1, with a tentative D call TRBD1 (6 bases). The CDR3 runs 14 residues. The V end lost 3 bases, the J end lost 9 bases, and 13 bases lay between the germline ends. Germline CDR1 SGHRS, CDR2 YFSETQ. The CDR3 nucleotides are TGCGCCAGCAGCTACGACACAGGGTTTTCACCCCTCCACTTT. This encodes CASSYDTGFSPLHF.

The gene calls are TRBV7-8 and TRBJ2-3, with 9 bases lining up with TRBD2. This CDR3 comprises 15 residues. From germline, CDR1 is SGHVS and CDR2 FQNEAQ. After removal of 5 bases from V and 7 bases from J, the junction contained 10 bases not matched to a gene. CDR3 nucleotides: TGTGCCAGCAGCCCGGTGCCTAGCGGGGCGCATACGCAGTATTTT. This translates into CASSPVPSGAHTQYF. The whole variable domain, remainder taken from reference TRBV7-8 and TRBJ2-3, is GAGVSQSPRYKVAKRGQDVALRCDPISGHVSLFWYQQALGQGPEFLTYFQNEAQLDKSGLPSDRFFAERPEGSVSTLKIQRTQQEDSAVYLCASSPVPSGAHTQYFGPGTRLTVL.

This clonotype has a count of ten or more. The CDR3 reads CASSSTGMDSPLHF. CDR3 coding DNA: TGTGCCAGCAGCTCGACAGGGATGGATTCACCCCTCCACTTT. The V and J genes are TRBV7-3 and TRBJ1-6; 7 positions match TRBD1. Germline loops: CDR1 SGHTA, CDR2 FQGTGA. V was pared by 4 bases and J by 8 bases, with 5 bases of the junction left unmatched. The CDR3 has 14 residues.

This clonotype was observed a few times. The chain employs TRBV20-1 and TRBJ2-7; 7 nucleotides agree with TRBD1. With 2 bases clipped from V and 9 bases from J, the junction kept 7 bases outside the gene matches. Germline values: CDR1 DFQATT, CDR2 SNEGSKA (reference sequence). The CDR3 spans 12 residues. CDR3 loop: CSARYGQASQYV. In nucleotides, the CDR3 is TGCAGTGCTAGATATGGACAGGCTTCGCAGTACGTC.

This clonotype occurred a few times. The chain combines TRBV6-2 or TRBV6-3 with TRBJ1-2; the match to TRBD1 covers 7 bases. The J segment lost 3 bases and the V segment lost 4 bases, leaving 8 bases of the junction unmatched. Germline CDR1 reads MNHEY; CDR2 reads SVGEGT. The CDR3 covers 15 residues. CDR3 coding DNA: TGTGCCAGCAGTTCAGTGACAGGGCAGGACTATGGCTACACCTTC. Its protein is CASSSVTGQDYGYTF.

This clonotype has ten or more counts. The V and J genes are TRBV29-1 and TRBJ1-1; no definite D call. CDR3 length: 14 residues. Trimming cost V 8 bases and J 0 bases, with 16 bases left between them. Germline V CDR1 and CDR2: SQVTM, ANQGSEA. The CDR3, as DNA: TGCAGCTGCGTTGTCGGCAATATGAACACTGAAGCTTTCTTT. The encoded protein is CSCVVGNMNTEAFF.

This clonotype was observed a few times. This sequence joins TRBV6-5 and TRBJ2-3, with TRBD1 matching 8 bases. Per germline, CDR1 MNHEY and CDR2 SVGAGI. The CDR3 sequence is 16 residues long. Unmatched junction bases numbered 7, after V lost 5 bases and J lost 0 bases. The CDR3 DNA sequence: TGTGCCAGCAGTCAAACCGGGACAGGTAGCACAGATACGCAGTATTTT. Protein sequence: CASSQTGTGSTDTQYF.

This clonotype appeared many times. V is TRBV9 and J is TRBJ2-3; D is unresolved. Germline CDR1 and CDR2: SGDLS and YYNGEE. V was trimmed by 4 bases and J by 3 bases, leaving 15 bases between them. The CDR3 is 15 residues long. CDR3 protein: CASSPGLIGTDTQYF. CDR3 nucleotide sequence: TGTGCCAGCAGCCCCGGCCTCATAGGAACAGATACGCAGTATTTT.

The chain joins TRBV20-1 to TRBJ2-2, with D perhaps matching TRBD1 or TRBD2 (5 bases each). The germline V gene has CDR1 DFQATT and CDR2 SNEGSKA (reference sequence). The CDR3 runs 13 residues. V was shortened by 7 bases and J by 2 bases, with 11 bases between the two germline ends. The CDR3 loop is CSGMGVNTGELFF. Written as DNA, the CDR3 is TGCAGTGGAATGGGGGTAAACACCGGGGAGCTGTTTTTT.

This rearrangement joins TRBV7-2 to TRBJ2-7; 10 positions agree with TRBD1. J gave up 4 bases and V 3 bases, and 24 bases lay outside the gene matches. The CDR3 loop spans 21 amino acids. The germline gives CDR1 SGHTA, CDR2 FQGNSA. CDR3 DNA sequence: TGTGCCAGCAGCTTTTGGCCCCGGGGGGACAGGGGCTCCGGCCCCGAATACGAGCAGTACTTC. Its translation is CASSFWPRGDRGSGPEYEQYF.

This sequence joins TRBV15 and TRBJ1-2, with D perhaps TRBD1 (5 bases). The CDR3 length is 14 residues. Trimming removed 0 bases at V and 3 bases at J, with 8 bases between. The germline gives CDR1 LNHNV, CDR2 YYDKDF (reference sequence). CDR3 region: CATSRDRGYYGYTF. The CDR3 DNA sequence: TGTGCCACCAGCAGAGATCGGGGGTACTATGGCTACACCTTC.

This clonotype turned up a few times. J is TRBJ1-4 and V is TRBV5-1; 7 bases line up with TRBD1. The trim removed 1 base at V and 0 bases at J, leaving 9 bases unmatched. Germline V CDR1 and CDR2: SGHRS, YFSETQ. This CDR3 spans 18 amino acids. Written as DNA, the CDR3 is TGCGCCAGCAGCTTGTTTGGGACAGCCCTTTCAACTAATGAAAAACTGTTTTTT. It codes for CASSLFGTALSTNEKLFF.

This clonotype was observed a handful of times. The chain has TRBV12-3 or TRBV12-4 and TRBJ1-3; D is unresolved. The V gene lost 5 bases and the J gene lost 4 bases, with 9 bases spanning the gap. The CDR3 is made up of 13 amino acids. The CDR3 DNA reads TGTGCCAGCAGTCGGGAGATGGGAAACACCATATATTTT. This codes for CASSREMGNTIYF.

This chain connects TRBV7-6 to TRBJ2-3; D is undetermined. In germline, CDR1 is SGHVS, CDR2 FNYEAQ. Trimming shortened V by 4 bases and J by 4 bases, and 9 bases separated the two germline ends. The length of the CDR3 is 13 residues. CDR3 coding DNA: TGTGCCAGCAGCTACTCAGCCGCAGATACGCAGTATTTT. Amino acid sequence: CASSYSAADTQYF. Full variable domain (rest looked up from reference TRBV7-6 and TRBJ2-3): GAGVSQSPRYKVTKRGQDVALRCDPISGHVSLYWYRQALGQGPEFLTYFNYEAQQDKSGLPNDRFSAERPEGSISTLTIQRTEQRDSAMYRCASSYSAADTQYFGPGTRLTVL.

The chain couples TRBV20-1 to TRBJ2-5; a weak D match, TRBD2 (6 bases). Germline V gives CDR1 DFQATT, CDR2 SNEGSKA (reference sequence). This CDR3 is built from 15 residues. V lost 5 bases and J lost 1, with 17 bases in between. The CDR3 DNA reads as TGCAGTGCTCATTGGGCTAGTAGCGGCCAAGAGACCCAGTACTTC. Translating it yields CSAHWASSGQETQYF.

V gene TRBV6-5 combines with J gene TRBJ1-2, with D unclear. The germline V and J ends were trimmed by 0 bases and 0 bases, with 8 bases remaining between them. This CDR3 comprises 15 residues. Germline V lookup: CDR1 MNHEY, CDR2 SVGAGI. CDR3 bases: TGTGCCAGCAGTTACTCGTCAGTTACTAACTATGGCTACACCTTC. Translation: CASSYSSVTNYGYTF.

This clonotype occurred a few times. This rearrangement joins TRBV5-1 to TRBJ1-2; the D is unclear. V dropped 0 bases and J dropped 2 bases, with 8 bases sitting between them. The CDR3 loop spans 14 amino acids. Germline lookup yields CDR1 SGHRS and CDR2 YFSETQ. CDR3 nucleotides: TGCGCCAGCAGCTTGGCCCCGAGAAACTATGGCTACACCTTC. This sequence encodes CASSLAPRNYGYTF.

This clonotype was recorded at least ten times. V gene TRBV11-2 combines with J gene TRBJ1-2; maybe TRBD1 (6 bases). This CDR3 spans 15 amino acids. The V gene lost 6 bases and the J gene lost 4 bases, with 18 bases spanning the gap. Germline V CDR1 and CDR2: SGHAT, FQNNGV. This CDR3 reads CASRDTSGTTYGYTF. The CDR3 coding sequence is TGTGCCAGCAGAGACACATCCGGGACAACCTATGGCTACACCTTC.

This chain links TRBV4-1 with TRBJ2-3; 9 nucleotides line up with TRBD2. Germline CDR1 and CDR2: MGHRA and YSYEKL. V was clipped by 6 bases and J by 6 bases; unmatched bases: 7. This CDR3 is built from 14 residues. The CDR3, as DNA: TGCGCCAGCAGGCCTAGCGGGGTAGGTGATACGCAGTATTTT. Amino acids: CASRPSGVGDTQYF.

The chain links TRBV12-3 or TRBV12-4 to TRBJ2-1; the D gene is possibly TRBD1 (6 bases). V was cut by 5 bases and J by 8 bases, with 13 bases left in between. The CDR3 is 13 amino acids. The CDR3: CASSQTGLDEQFF. CDR3 in DNA: TGTGCCAGCAGTCAAACAGGGCTGGATGAGCAGTTCTTC.